The 4 T cell receptor beta chains reported below all come from one sample, sequenced in a study of early T cells in non-severe SARS-CoV-2 infection. TCRdb reprocessed the 5' RACE reads with MiXCR, giving one entry per CDR3 protein. The repertoire has about 38,000 distinct CDR3 sequences, 3.5% to 5% of them found once; the top ten carry about 17%. The sequencing sample was made of whole blood. Receptors were obtained from an adult who was a healthcare worker with PCR-confirmed SARS-CoV-2 infection or an uninfected control (not recorded which).

For this clonotype: The junction and the germline gene differ at one end; a read error may be behind it. The V call is TRBV11-2, the J call TRBJ2-1; D perhaps matches TRBD2 (7 bases). CDR1 SGHAT and CDR2 FQNNGV come from the germline V gene. This CDR3 spans 16 amino acids. The CDR3 DNA reads as TGTGCCAGCAGCTTAGGCCGGTCGGGGGGCCTAAATGACCAGTTCTTC. Protein sequence: CASSLGRSGGLNDQFF.

V usage is TRBV30 and J usage is TRBJ2-2; 14 bases are a match to TRBD2. Germline-derived CDR1 and CDR2 are GTSNPN and SVGIG (reference sequence). This CDR3 has 17 residues. V gave up 2 bases and J gave up 4 bases; unmatched junction bases: 6. CDR3 DNA sequence: TGTGCCTGGAGTCCCGGGACTAGCGGGGGAGTCACCGGGGAGCTGTTTTTT. This encodes CAWSPGTSGGVTGELFF.

The sample holds many counts of this clonotype. The chain has TRBV4-1 and TRBJ1-5, with D perhaps matching TRBD1 (5 bases). CDR1 and CDR2 (germline): MGHRA, YSYEKL. Trimming shortened V by 3 bases and J by 5 bases, and 29 bases separated the two germline ends. The CDR3 length is 20 residues. In DNA, the CDR3 is TGCGCCAGCAGCCAGATTCCGGGACTTAGGGACTCGAAGAGATATCAGCCCCAGCATTTT. Its translation: CASSQIPGLRDSKRYQPQHF.

This clonotype was found many times. The J gene is TRBJ2-5, the V gene TRBV11-2, with TRBD2 as a possible D gene (6 bases). V dropped 1 base and J dropped 4 bases, with 10 bases sitting between them. The CDR3 sequence is 14 residues long. Looked up from germline, CDR1 is SGHAT and CDR2 is FQNNGV. Here the CDR3 reads CASSLGGGTETQYF. The CDR3 bases are TGTGCCAGCAGCTTAGGTGGGGGGACAGAGACCCAGTACTTC.